The TCR beta chain described here comes from a study of PD-1 blockade in classical Hodgkin lymphoma. Repertoires were generated with immunoSEQ multiplex PCR, while TCRdb's copy carries only in-frame clones and drops some. The profile covers approximately 96,000 clones, with more than 85% appearing a single time and 2% taken by the ten largest. Sample time point: cycle 4 day 1 (C4D1), after 6 weeks of nivolumab. Patients all relapsed after autologous stem cell transplantation, and there was variation in brentuximab vedotin exposure. Study-level findings and limits: Healthy donors reportedly exceeded newly diagnosed patients in baseline TCR diversity. CD4+ TCR diversity, unlike CD8+, climbed significantly by C4D1.

This clone was seen only a few times. Its antigen is not identified. The source of this sequence is a human donor with classical Hodgkin lymphoma. This material consisted of peripheral blood mononuclear cells (PBMCs), taken before the fourth cycle of nivolumab.

Here the CDR3 reads CASSLSGLGGYTF. CDR3 coding DNA: TGCGCCAGCAGCCTCTCGGGGTTGGGTGGCTACACCTTC. The chain couples TRBV4-1 to TRBJ1-2; no clear D gene. V lost 4 bases and J 7 bases, leaving 13 bases between the germline ends. CDR1 is MGHRA, CDR2 YSYEKL, per germline. The CDR3 consists of 13 residues.